What follows are 30 T cell receptor beta chains derived from one specimen sequenced in a study of blood T cell repertoires in COVID-19 (dated by TCRdb to 2019 to 2021). Libraries were prepared through the immunoSEQ multiplex PCR assay. TCRdb took this table from immuneACCESS and kept in-frame rearrangements with V and J called. Such tables lack part of the clones; where checked against another copy, unresolved V genes explain under half of the gap, and the rest is unexplained. The sample includes around 150,000 clones, with 75% to 90% observed a single time. Approximately 12% of the sample lies in the top ten. The sample comprised PBMCs or T cells enriched from blood (not recorded which). Receptors were obtained from a woman aged 60 to 75 who had recovered from COVID-19.

The chain combines TRBV25-1 with TRBJ1-1, with a possible D match to TRBD1 (5 bases). The CDR3 spans 15 residues. Trimming pared 3 bases from V and 4 bases from J, leaving 15 bases between. Per the germline V gene, CDR1 is MGHDK and CDR2 is SYGVNS. CDR3 coding DNA: TGTGCCAGCAGTGACCCCGCCGGGGGTACCACTGAAGCTTTCTTT. This translates into CASSDPAGGTTEAFF.

The rearrangement uses TRBV5-1 and TRBJ2-5; perhaps TRBD2 as D (6 bases). Trimming shortened V by 3 bases and J by 5 bases, and 17 bases separated the two germline ends. There are 15 residues in the CDR3. Germline CDR1 reads SGHRS; CDR2 reads YFSETQ. The DNA for the CDR3 is TGCGCCAGCAGCTCCGGCGGAGGGTCCAGGGAGACCCAGTACTTC. Protein sequence: CASSSGGGSRETQYF.

The V gene is TRBV9, the J gene TRBJ2-1, with 12 bases fitting TRBD2. V trimming: 0 bases; J trimming: 4 bases; junction bases outside the gene matches: 5. The CDR3 is 17 amino acids. Germline loops: CDR1 SGDLS, CDR2 YYNGEE. CDR3 DNA: TGTGCCAGCAGCGTAGGACTAGCGGGAGCTAGTTACAATGAGCAGTTCTTC. It yields the protein CASSVGLAGASYNEQFF.

This clone was counted between two and nine times. The chain is built from TRBV5-5 and TRBJ1-2, with 7 bases aligning to TRBD1. The germline V gene has CDR1 SGHKS and CDR2 YYEKEE (reference sequence). This CDR3 has 13 residues. V gave up 7 bases and J gave up 2 bases; unmatched junction bases: 5. CDR3 DNA sequence: TGTGCCAGCTTCTCGACAGGGAACTATGGCTACACCTTC. Translating gives CASFSTGNYGYTF.

Remarks on this clone: This specimen includes other DNA sequences encoding the same CDR3. The chain combines TRBV5-1 with TRBJ2-1; 13 positions match TRBD2. The CDR3 has 15 amino acids. Looked up from germline, CDR1 is SGHRS and CDR2 is YFSETQ. V was pared by 3 bases and J by 6 bases, with 3 bases of the junction left unmatched. The chain's CDR3 is CASSSGLAGANEQFF. CDR3 sequence (DNA): TGCGCCAGCAGCTCAGGACTAGCGGGAGCCAATGAGCAGTTCTTC.

V gene TRBV19 combines with J gene TRBJ1-2; 8 positions match TRBD1. CDR1 and CDR2 (germline): LNHDA, SQIVND (reference sequence). Trimming at V came to 4 bases and at J to 1 base, leaving 5 bases not matched to a gene. CDR3 length: 15 amino acids. DNA for the CDR3: TGTGCCAGTAGTAGGACAGGGACCAGTAACTATGGCTACACCTTC. Its protein product is CASSRTGTSNYGYTF.

This clone was observed a handful of times. The chain recombines TRBV6-1 with TRBJ1-6; TRBD1 aligns across 9 bases. The CDR3 contains 15 residues. The V and J ends lost 2 bases and 9 bases, in that order; junction bases with no gene match: 5. The germline V gene encodes CDR1 MNHNS and CDR2 SASEGT. The DNA of the CDR3 is TGTGCCAGCAGTGAAATGACAGGGGGGGGTTCACCCCTCCACTTT. Amino acids: CASSEMTGGGSPLHF.

This clone has only one observation. The rearrangement links TRBV5-4 to TRBJ2-1; TRBD1 matches at 8 bases. CDR3 size: 15 residues. CDR1 is SGHNT, CDR2 YYREEE, per germline (reference sequence). J lost 2 bases, V lost 4 bases, and 5 bases had no gene match. The chain's CDR3 is CASSPTGDAYNEQFF. The DNA for the CDR3 is TGTGCCAGCAGCCCGACAGGGGATGCCTACAATGAGCAGTTCTTC.

The chain uses TRBV5-1 and TRBJ1-4, with D maybe TRBD1 (6 bases). This CDR3 has 15 residues. V gave up 4 bases and J gave up 2 bases, with 12 bases separating them. In germline, CDR1 is SGHRS, CDR2 YFSETQ. The CDR3 region is CASSPTGITNEKLFF. For the CDR3, the DNA is TGCGCCAGCAGCCCTACAGGGATCACTAATGAAAAACTGTTTTTT.

The chain joins TRBV6-5 to TRBJ1-3; 9 positions agree with TRBD1. With 7 bases clipped from V and 5 bases from J, the junction kept 9 bases outside the gene matches. The germline V gene has CDR1 MNHEY and CDR2 SVGAGI. This CDR3 spans 15 amino acids. CDR3 sequence: CASTTPGTGRNTIYF. The CDR3, as DNA: TGTGCCAGCACCACACCCGGGACAGGGAGAAACACCATATATTTT.

CDR3 region: CASRVWGRGSSYNSPLHF. In DNA form, the CDR3 reads TGTGCCAGCAGGGTATGGGGCAGGGGAAGCTCCTATAATTCACCCCTCCACTTT. The V and J genes are TRBV11-2 and TRBJ1-6; the D gene is possibly TRBD1 (6 bases). Germline V gene lookup returns CDR1 SGHAT and CDR2 FQNNGV. V was clipped by 6 bases and J by 0 bases, with 18 bases between them. The CDR3 covers 18 residues.

This chain connects TRBV5-4 to TRBJ1-6; 10 bases are a match to TRBD1. J lost 7 bases, V lost 4 bases, and 5 bases had no gene match. The CDR3 runs 15 residues. Germline lookup yields CDR1 SGHNT and CDR2 YYREEE (reference sequence). This chain's CDR3 is CASSTRTGGNSPLHF. CDR3 nucleotide sequence: TGTGCCAGCAGCACCCGGACAGGGGGGAATTCACCCCTCCACTTT.

J is TRBJ2-5 and V is TRBV24-1; 7 bases map to TRBD2. Germline V CDR1 and CDR2: KGHDR, SFDVKD. The CDR3 totals 14 residues. J was trimmed by 2 bases and V by 5 bases; bases with no gene match: 4. The CDR3, as DNA: TGTGCCACCAGTGTCAGCGGGGCACAAGAGACCCAGTACTTC. It translates to CATSVSGAQETQYF.

This chain links TRBV19 with TRBJ1-4; TRBD1 matches 9 bases. The trim removed 7 bases at V and 5 bases at J, leaving 11 bases unmatched. CDR1 LNHDA and CDR2 SQIVND come from the germline V gene (reference sequence). This CDR3 has 16 amino acids. In DNA form, the CDR3 reads TGTGCCAGTAAAAACAGGGGGACAGGGCTAAATGAAAAACTGTTTTTT. It is translated as CASKNRGTGLNEKLFF.

This clone was observed a handful of times. DNA of the CDR3: TGTGCCAGCAGCTTAGCGGTCCCAGTCCCTTATGGCTACACCTTC. This sequence encodes CASSLAVPVPYGYTF. V and J are TRBV7-9 and TRBJ1-2; D is uncertain. The CDR3 extends over 15 amino acids. Germline V gives CDR1 SEHNR, CDR2 FQNEAQ (reference sequence). V lost 0 bases, J lost 5 bases, and 13 bases lay in between.

This chain links TRBV5-4 with TRBJ1-6, with 10 bases matching TRBD1. CDR3 length: 14 residues. Unmatched junction bases numbered 2, after V lost 2 bases and J lost 9 bases. Germline V lookup: CDR1 SGHNT, CDR2 YYREEE (reference sequence). The CDR3 loop is CASSFGTGVSPLHF. The CDR3 bases are TGTGCCAGCAGCTTCGGGACAGGGGTTTCACCCCTCCACTTT.

A few counts support this clone. The chain couples TRBV4-1 to TRBJ1-5; D is unclear. Trimming stripped 1 base from V and 4 bases from J, with 17 bases between. Germline CDR1 is MGHRA and CDR2 is YSYEKL. This CDR3 has 17 residues. The CDR3 DNA reads TGCGCCAGCAGCCAAGGTCCCGTGATTAGTATGAATCAGCCCCAGCATTTT. Translating gives CASSQGPVISMNQPQHF.

This sequence joins TRBV6-6 and TRBJ2-1; 14 bases fit TRBD2. Losses at the gene ends were 5 bases for V and 4 bases for J; bases not matched to a gene: 13. The CDR3 is 19 amino acids. Germline-derived CDR1 and CDR2 are MNHNY and SVGAGI (reference sequence). The CDR3 nucleotides read TGTGCCAGCAGTCACGCGGTCCTTGGGACTAGCGGGAGTTACAATGAGCAGTTCTTC. Protein sequence: CASSHAVLGTSGSYNEQFF.

The chain has TRBV21-1 and TRBJ1-5; the tabulated D call, TRBD1, remains unverified against the DNA. TRBV21-1 is listed as a pseudogene. The CDR3 runs to 19 residues. The CDR3 DNA follows: TGTGCCAGCAGCAAAGCCCCCCGGACAGGCCACGATTGCAATCAGCCCCAGCATTTT. Translating it yields CASSKAPRTGHDCNQPQHF.

The rearrangement joins TRBV12-3 or TRBV12-4 to TRBJ1-5; D gene ambiguous. V dropped 6 bases and J dropped 16 bases, with 22 bases sitting between them. The CDR3 runs to 13 residues. The CDR3 protein is CASSNTRRGPLHF. In nucleotides, the CDR3 is TGTGCCAGCAGCAACACCAGACGAGGTCCATTACATTTT.

The chain recombines TRBV12-3 or TRBV12-4 with TRBJ1-1; D gene unclear. V lost 7 bases, J lost 6 bases, and 12 bases lay in between. The CDR3 runs to 12 residues. CDR3 sequence: CASNFSPAEAFF. CDR3 nucleotides: TGTGCCAGCAACTTCTCGCCGGCTGAAGCTTTCTTT.

The V and J genes are TRBV5-1 and TRBJ2-1, with 10 bases fitting TRBD2. This CDR3 has 16 residues. V shed 2 bases and J 2 bases; nucleotides not matched to a gene: 4. Looked up from germline, CDR1 is SGHRS and CDR2 is YFSETQ. CDR3 region: CASSLAGLATYNEQFF. CDR3 sequence (DNA): TGCGCCAGCAGCTTAGCGGGACTAGCGACCTACAATGAGCAGTTCTTC.

J is TRBJ2-2 and V is TRBV7-6; D not certain. This CDR3 has 15 residues. Germline loops: CDR1 SGHVS, CDR2 FNYEAQ. V dropped 5 bases and J dropped 0 bases, with 10 bases sitting between them. The CDR3 nucleotides read TGTGCCAGCAGCCCAATTGGGCCGAACACCGGGGAGCTGTTTTTT. Protein: CASSPIGPNTGELFF.

Written as DNA, the CDR3 is TGCGCCAGCAGCTTGGGGTCCCGGGGAGGGGAAGCTTTCTTT. As protein: CASSLGSRGGEAFF. The rearrangement joins TRBV5-1 to TRBJ1-1; D not resolved. The CDR3 has 14 amino acids. V shed 0 bases and J shed 8 bases, with 14 bases lying between them. Per the germline V gene, CDR1 is SGHRS and CDR2 is YFSETQ. The whole variable domain, filled in from reference TRBV5-1 and TRBJ1-1, reads KAGVTQTPRYLIKTRGQQVTLSCSPISGHRSVSWYQQTPGQGLQFLFEYFSETQRNKGNFPGRFSGRQFSNSRSEMNVSTLELGDSALYLCASSLGSRGGEAFFGQGTRLTVV.

The rearrangement joins TRBV5-1 to TRBJ2-3; 13 positions agree with TRBD2. J gave up 6 bases and V 4 bases, and 8 bases lay outside the gene matches. Germline lookup yields CDR1 SGHRS and CDR2 YFSETQ. This CDR3 is 16 amino acids long. CDR3 in amino acids: CASSDPGLAGSDTQYF. The CDR3 region has the DNA TGCGCCAGCAGCGACCCGGGACTAGCGGGGAGTGATACGCAGTATTTT.

The chain carries TRBV11-2 and TRBJ2-1; D is unclear. The CDR3 sequence is 13 residues long. CDR1 and CDR2 (germline): SGHAT, FQNNGV. V was trimmed by 0 bases and J by 8 bases, leaving 8 bases between them. The CDR3 DNA is TGTGCCAGCAGCTTAGAGGTGGGCTATGAGCAGTTCTTC. Translated, it gives CASSLEVGYEQFF.

In its sample, this clone was seen a few times. This chain connects TRBV7-2 to TRBJ1-2; possible D gene TRBD1, 5 bases. Per germline, CDR1 SGHTA and CDR2 FQGNSA. V lost 0 bases, J lost 0 bases, and 14 bases lay in between. CDR3 length equals 17 residues. The CDR3 reads CASSLAWGQPSNYGYTF. CDR3 DNA sequence: TGTGCCAGCAGCTTAGCGTGGGGCCAGCCCTCTAACTATGGCTACACCTTC.

This chain uses TRBV15 with TRBJ2-3, with TRBD2 matching over 10 bases. The CDR3 runs 18 residues. Germline CDR1 LNHNV, CDR2 YYDKDF (reference sequence). V was clipped by 3 bases and J by 6 bases; unmatched bases: 15. In DNA form, the CDR3 reads TGTGCCACCAGCAGCCCCTCACCGGGACTAGCGTTTTCGGATACGCAGTATTTT. Protein sequence: CATSSPSPGLAFSDTQYF.

V is TRBV27 and J is TRBJ2-7, with 7 nucleotides matching TRBD1. CDR1 is MNHEY, CDR2 SMNVEV, per germline (reference sequence). V dropped 8 bases and J dropped 5; count of bases not matched to a gene: 12. The CDR3 covers 14 residues. The CDR3 nucleotides read TGTGCCAGCGGTCAGACAGGGTGTGGGGACGAGCAGTACTTC. The encoded protein is CASGQTGCGDEQYF.

This clone was counted only a few times. The chain recombines TRBV5-1 with TRBJ1-1, with D uncertain. The CDR3 extends over 14 amino acids. Germline values: CDR1 SGHRS, CDR2 YFSETQ. V dropped 5 bases and J dropped 5 bases, with 16 bases sitting between them. The CDR3 DNA reads as TGCGCCAGCAGTTACTTACCCGGGAATACTGAAGCTTTCTTT. It yields the protein CASSYLPGNTEAFF.